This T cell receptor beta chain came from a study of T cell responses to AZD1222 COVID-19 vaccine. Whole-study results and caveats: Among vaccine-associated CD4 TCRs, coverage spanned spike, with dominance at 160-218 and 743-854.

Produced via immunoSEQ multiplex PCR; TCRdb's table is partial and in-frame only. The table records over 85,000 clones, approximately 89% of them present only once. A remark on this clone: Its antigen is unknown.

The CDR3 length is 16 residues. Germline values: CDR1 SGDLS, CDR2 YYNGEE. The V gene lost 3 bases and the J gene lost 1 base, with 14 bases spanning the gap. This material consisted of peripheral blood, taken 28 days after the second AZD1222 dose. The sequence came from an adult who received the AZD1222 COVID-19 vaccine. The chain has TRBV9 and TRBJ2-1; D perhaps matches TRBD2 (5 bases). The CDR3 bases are TGTGCCAGCAGCGCCCATAGCGCTATATCCTACAATGAGCAGTTCTTC. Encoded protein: CASSAHSAISYNEQFF.